A selection of T cell receptor beta chains follows, all from one sample in a study of control samples from healthy donors and cancer patients. The protocol was immunoSEQ multiplex PCR, while the TCRdb copy is restricted to in-frame clones and leaves out a portion. In the table there are 130,000 to 150,000 clones, more than 85% of which are singletons. Sequencing was carried out using blood. The source of these receptors is a man between 18 and 35 years old in good health. CDR3s leave out the opening cysteine and the closing phenylalanine or tryptophan. The order of the fields is CDR3 protein, D gene, V gene, CDR3 length, J gene. A D gene is named only where the DNA matches it firmly.

ASSPAGRGYT . TRBV28 10 TRBJ1-2
ASSLGTSSNQPQH . TRBV18 13 TRBJ1-5
ASTNYGTGGYNEQF TRBD1 TRBV19 14 TRBJ2-1
ASSPDRDLNTIY TRBD1 TRBV4-1 12 TRBJ1-3
ASSLGQTYEQY . TRBV27 11 TRBJ2-7
ASSSVDSASSYNEQF . TRBV28 15 TRBJ2-1
ATPSEANTGELF . TRBV12-5 12 TRBJ2-2
ASSRRGPNTQY TRBD1 TRBV13 11 TRBJ2-3
ASSMTGGNTEAF TRBD1 TRBV5-1 12 TRBJ1-1
TSSVEGSGYGYT . TRBV1 12 TRBJ1-2
ATSQGGGQY . TRBV24-1 9 TRBJ2-7
ASSLGTRGDREQY TRBD2 TRBV7-2 13 TRBJ2-7
ASSVAGGNEKLF . TRBV9 12 TRBJ1-4